This T cell receptor beta chain came from a study of cytomegalovirus exposure and HLA in healthy donors (TCRdb year 2017). Concerning the study at large: An earlier analysis of roughly 630 of the donors reported 276 Gb of sequence data and some 120 million unique TCR beta sequences from about 179 million T cells. Along with the roughly 700-subject first cohort, a separate validation cohort of around 110 different subjects was used. The number of typed donors differed by locus: roughly 629-630 for A, B, C, DRB1 and DQB1; some 540 for DQA1; 606 for DPA1; and roughly 470 for DPB1. To predict cytomegalovirus infection status, the study combined high-throughput TCR immunosequencing, statistical association of individual TCRs with disease status, and machine learning. The genetic ancestry cluster associated with self-reported Caucasian donors included around four fifths of the roughly 380 genotyped donors. In an earlier analysis of roughly 540 of the donors, high-throughput TCR beta sequencing was used to judge whether each TCR beta V gene segment behaved as functional or pseudogenic. Both class I and class II loci were covered by HLA typing, at four-digit resolution. The study was designed to test whether signatures of past pathogen exposure could be identified by cataloging public T cell receptors. About 280 gigabases of sequencing data and around 80 million unique TCR sequences made up an early release that covered approximately 650 HLA-typed donors. Genome-wide SNP genotypes for about 55% of the 666 donors were used in a later genetic analysis, which treated that subset as a discovery cohort. To study patterns of TCR occurrence, a later analysis re-analyzed previously published TCR beta repertoires from 500 to 850 donors and added high-resolution HLA genotyping. Across 398 genotyped donors of the cohort, an average of approximately 240,000 unique TCR beta nucleotide sequences per donor were sequenced, and around 19% of those sequences were non-productive. The study profiled the T cell repertoires of some 610 subjects by immunosequencing and related them to cytomegalovirus serostatus. Donor age, sex, ethnicity and CMV serostatus were compiled alongside the repertoire data. All discovery cohort repertoires had been generated on a single sequencing platform. The later analysis used no new phenotypic data to find candidate immune exposures, relying instead on TCR beta sequences and their occurrence across donors. Roughly 5 DR-DQ haplotypes were treated as single units for association and clustering because of strong linkage in the cohort. The full study reports these points: Because HLA typing was missing for some donors at each locus, association tests included only the typed subset. Specific HLA alleles were associated with roughly 17,000 TCR beta sequences at a false discovery rate of 0.05 in a later analysis. Strong co-occurrence of HLA alleles, especially DR and DQ, made assigning TCR associations to individual alleles difficult. Most TCR sequences were seen in very few donors, while some public TCRs were found in many individuals. CMV serostatus was the only immune exposure information available for the cohort. In a later analysis, several top co-occurrence clusters were reported to appear linked to parvovirus B19, influenza, CMV and Epstein-Barr virus. Roughly uniform sequencing depth across donors was assumed in presence/absence analyses, although this assumption may not hold. A later genetic analysis associated a missense DCLRE1C variant with V-gene and J-gene trimming of TCR beta chains, and an independent cohort replicated the association. In the study, approximately 150 TCR beta chains were listed as associated with cytomegalovirus. This cohort had only TCR beta chains sequenced, and the lack of alpha or paired-chain data limited which features could be detected. An earlier analysis of some 560 of the donors showed that most TCR beta V segments appeared in productive rearrangements either about 87% or about 30% of the time, which broadly matched IMGT annotations. Linkage disequilibrium might explain the correlated functional status among segregating V segments, but an unknown experimental factor could not be ruled out. Because the 87-base-pair reads could not distinguish some IMGT-functional V segments, including TRBV6-2 and TRBV6-3, those segments were excluded. A further reported finding was that TCR beta sequences accurately predicted the HLA-A and HLA-B alleles for most subjects in the first cohort. According to a later analysis, TCR association rates differed among HLA loci, with DRB1 alleles showing the most associated TCRs and HLA-C alleles showing the fewest. In a later analysis, HLA-associated TCR beta chains were found to be more clonally expanded and to have lower generation probabilities than equally common non-associated chains. The classifier was reported to diagnose cytomegalovirus status with high specificity and sensitivity in both the original and validation cohorts. Three of the identified cytomegalovirus-associated TCR beta chains were confirmed in vitro to be specific for cytomegalovirus antigens. Compared with the 666-donor mean, donors in an Asian-associated ancestry cluster had fewer N-insertions in productive TCRs, according to a later genetic analysis. The authors suggested that the approach could potentially be generalized to other disease states and immunological phenotypes. A cluster of highly shared sequence variants was judged likely to represent a technical artifact of the sequencing pipeline. Because counts were too low, more than 15 rarely observed V segments, including chromosome 9 orphons, were excluded from the earlier analysis of about 500 of the donors. In a later analysis, most CMV-associated TCR beta chains were found to appear HLA-restricted, with HLA associations seemingly driven largely by CMV exposure.

To note about this clone: Its antigen has not been determined. Base-call qualities are not available, and no considerably larger clone is one nucleotide away.

At the junction V is shortened by 2 bases and J by 6 bases, with 7 bases in between. Reading the germline V gene (reference sequence) gives CDR1 PRHDT and CDR2 FYEKMQ. The CDR3 contains 12 residues, cysteine and phenylalanine counted. Only the CDR3 region is kept as DNA, spanning 36 bases read in frame from base 1. Library construction relied on the immunoSEQ multiplex PCR assay. The multiplex PCR relied on a mix of 60 forward primers for TCR Vbeta segments and 13 reverse primers for TCR Jbeta segments. Amplification of the CDR3 region of rearranged TCR beta genes was performed with a multiplex PCR assay on genomic DNA. The amplified TCR beta libraries were sequenced on the Illumina HiSeq System as 87-base-pair reads. The published analysis was carried out like this. Across the roughly 600 repertoires, a later analysis counted 60 million to 90 million unique TCR beta chains, around 11 million of which were shared by at least two donors. Raw reads were error-corrected and collapsed into unique sequences by a nearest-neighbor algorithm in which closely related sequences were merged to remove PCR and sequencing errors. CDR3 sequences were aligned to IMGT reference sequences to assign V, D and J gene segments. For a sequence to be retained, at least a six-nucleotide match to both a V gene segment and a J gene segment was required. A rearrangement was called productive if the CDR3 had no stop codons and remained in frame with V and J, and every other rearrangement was called non-productive. CDR3 was defined by IMGT convention, running from the second conserved V-encoded cysteine to the conserved J-encoded phenylalanine. Sequences without an unambiguous match to a single V gene segment were excluded from the earlier analysis of 500 to 700 of the donors. An earlier analysis of about 590 of the donors classified V segments as functional when productive rearrangements were above 56.7% and as segregating when the standard deviation between donors was above 5%. A statistical classification framework was built to diagnose cytomegalovirus status from the catalog of TCR beta chain sequences. In a later analysis, TCR nucleotide sequences were compared against IMGT/GENE-DB human TR gene sequences so that V and J genes could be assigned. Using the TCRdist pipeline, a later analysis assigned CDR3 sequences along with most-parsimonious VDJ recombination scenarios. A later analysis defined each TCR beta chain by its CDR3 amino acid sequence plus V-gene family, and excluded reads lacking a unique V-gene family. A later analysis removed several hundred highly shared, low-generation-probability nucleotide sequences to deal with suspected cross-contamination and a sequencing artifact. In a later analysis, a clonal expansion index was calculated for each public chain from normalized within-repertoire ranks of inferred template counts. Generation probabilities in a later analysis came from a VDJ recombination model fitted to out-of-frame rearrangements, and those results were checked against IGoR. Hypergeometric tests were used in a later analysis to score TCR-TCR, TCR-HLA and TCR-CMV co-occurrence, with a repertoire-size bias correction applied to the TCR pairs. To estimate false discovery rates, a later analysis permuted the HLA or CMV assignments 20 times. In a later analysis, co-occurring TCRs were grouped using DBSCAN, and TCRdist sequence similarity was added for clustering within HLA-allele-positive subsets. Repertoires with fewer than 30,000 or more than 120,000 public chains, plus five repertoires with anomalous nucleotide sharing, were excluded from co-occurrence clustering. TCRdb retrieved this table from immuneACCESS and kept in-frame rearrangements only. Not all clones are present; in checked studies, unresolved V genes account for under half, and no reason is known for the remainder. The V and J calls and clone size are taken from that table; D and trimming were inferred from the DNA. Present in this sample are about 180,000 clones, 75% to 85% of which were seen just once. The top ten clones comprise 1.4% of the sample.

The cohort comprised some 680 healthy bone marrow donors. All cohort members were sampled while nominally healthy, although unrecorded immune exposures were likely present. The donor tested CMV seronegative, placing the donor among the 350 or so seronegative members of the cohort. Every donor gave a peripheral blood sample, and the peripheral blood mononuclear cells from that sample were used for TCR beta sequencing. Genomic DNA extraction from the blood cell samples was performed with the Qiagen DNeasy Blood Extraction Kit. Rearrangement joined TRBV13 to TRBJ1-2, with the D gene call left open. Sample: PBMCs. The source is a man between 18 and 29 years old in good health and CMV-seronegative. The sequenced DNA is TGTGCCAGCAGCTTACCAGGCCATGGCTACACCTTC. Its protein reads: CASSLPGHGYTF.